This T cell receptor beta chain was documented in a study of blood T cell repertoires in COVID-19. Study background: The samples span acute and convalescent COVID-19 from the United States, Italy and Spain. The cDNA or gDNA used as material had been derived from T cells, B-cell-depleted T cells, or PBMCs.

As handled by the study authors: Reference gene primer amplification gave estimated nucleated cell counts. The table came from immunoSEQ multiplex PCR; TCRdb's copy has only in-frame clones and leaves some out. The V and J calls and clone size come from that table; D and trimming were worked out from the DNA. The data contain about 130,000 clones, around 86% of them singletons. Germline V lookup: CDR1 SNHLY, CDR2 FYNNEI. V lost 6 bases, J lost 0 bases, and 8 bases lay in between. The CDR3 consists of 14 residues. V is TRBV2 and J is TRBJ1-4; D is unresolved. The source of this sequence is a woman of 80 years or more with acute or convalescent COVID-19. Sequences were obtained from peripheral blood. The CDR3: CASSQYATNEKLFF. CDR3 nucleotides: TGTGCCAGCAGCCAGTATGCAACTAATGAAAAACTGTTTTTT.